These T cell receptor beta chains were read from a single sample in a study of blood T cells in healthy people across ages. TCRdb re-called the 5' RACE reads through MiXCR, storing one row per CDR3 protein. This table has about 500,000 distinct CDR3 sequences, under 30% appearing once. Separately, the same data were catalogued under a study of T cells of mothers and their children.

Sequencing was performed on blood. These receptors came from a boy between 5 and 17 years old in good health. Each CDR3 is given with its conserved first and last residue. A D gene is named only where the DNA matches it firmly.

d_gene	v_gene	j_gene	CDR3aa
.	TRBV29-1	TRBJ2-7	CSVEGTWEPYEQYF
.	TRBV2	TRBJ2-3	CASSVRLAPTSTQYF
TRBD1	TRBV6-5	TRBJ1-2	CASSYKTGSGYTF
.	TRBV6-5	TRBJ2-2	CASSYSAFIVNTGELFF
.	TRBV10-3	.	CAISDGSVAEQYF
TRBD2	TRBV29-1	TRBJ2-5	CSVGSSGSIYETQYF
.	TRBV28	TRBJ1-2	CASSLGQIGGYGYTF
.	TRBV29-1	TRBJ2-7	CSAEGRETYEQYF
.	TRBV7-9	TRBJ1-5	CASSPVVGNQPQHF
.	TRBV24-1	TRBJ2-2	CATSEAGELFF
TRBD1	TRBV5-1	TRBJ2-2	CASNGPGQGITGELFF
.	TRBV28	TRBJ2-1	CASSAGSEQFF
TRBD1	TRBV2	TRBJ1-1	CASSEGQRNTEAFF
.	TRBV5-1	TRBJ1-4	CASTTQGQEKLFF
TRBD2	TRBV6-1	TRBJ2-3	CASVTGGASDTQYF
.	TRBV28	TRBJ2-5	CASSLETRPEETQYF
TRBD1	TRBV7-2	TRBJ1-3	CASSLETGGEGNTIYF
TRBD1	TRBV4-3	TRBJ2-7	CASSQETGGSYEQYF
TRBD1	TRBV7-6	TRBJ1-4	CASSRSGTGGGKLVF
.	TRBV5-1	TRBJ2-3	CASSSKEKGETDTQYF
.	TRBV7-8	TRBJ1-1	CASSPREGSTEAFF
TRBD2	TRBV20-1	TRBJ2-1	CSARGRLGLAGSYNEQFF
.	TRBV4-3	TRBJ2-3	CASSQDRGTDTDTQYF
.	TRBV20-1	TRBJ2-7	CSATFREVYEQYF
TRBD1	TRBV9	TRBJ1-2	CASSADRGRGYGYTF
TRBD2	TRBV19	TRBJ2-1	CASIASPGTSGRRYNEQFF
.	TRBV4-3	TRBJ2-7	CASSHPGAGTYEQYF